This note documents a single T cell receptor (beta chain) sequence. Its antigen remains unidentified. Time point in this sample: longitudinal time-point 3. Maryland, USA blood bank volunteers served as healthy controls. 5'RACE with 10-nucleotide random UMIs generated the cDNA. Sequencing of 15-18 subjects in each run yielded over 160 million TCR-beta sequences. TCRdb called the 5' RACE reads again in MiXCR, with one record for every CDR3 protein. The table shows about 45,000 distinct CDR3 sequences, with 13% occurring only once. The CDR3 is 13 residues long. Germline V gene data show CDR1 as MDHEN and CDR2 as SYDVKM. The ends lost 8 bases at V and 1 base at J; junction bases unmatched: 4. The sample comes from a study of neurological immune-mediated disorders. Overall study results and limits: Sharing of CDR3 amino acid sequences among expanded clones across subjects was absent, suggesting private repertoires in all groups.

V gene TRBV28 combines with J gene TRBJ2-5; TRBD1 matches 7 bases. Sequencing used PBMCs. The TCR sequence derives from a man aged 25-45 years in good health. For the CDR3, the DNA is TGTGCCAGCGGACAGGAATTCCAAGAGACCCAGTACTTC. Translated, it gives CASGQEFQETQYF. The full variable domain, with the rest looked up from reference TRBV28 and TRBJ2-5, is DVKVTQSSRYLVKRTGEKVFLECVQDMDHENMFWYRQDPGLGLRLIYFSYDVKMKEKGDIPEGYSVSREKKERFSLILESASTNQTSMYLCASGQEFQETQYFGPGTRLLVL.